The rows below give T cell receptor beta chains drawn from one sample of a study of blood T cell repertoires in COVID-19. Repertoires were generated with immunoSEQ multiplex PCR, while TCRdb's copy carries only in-frame clones and drops some. This table holds some 130,000 clones, under 95% found once. Sequencing was performed on peripheral blood. These receptors all come from a man aged 55 to 70 with COVID-19, enrolled during active disease. The CDR3 runs from the conserved cysteine through the conserved F or W. D genes are given only for firm matches. For some rows the clone size is stated as once, few or many, or as a class when expanded; others skip it.

CDR3 DNA: TGTGCCATCAGTGAGGGCAGAAACAGCGGTGCCCAGCCCCAGCATTTT; CDR3 protein: CAISEGRNSGAQPQHF; J gene: TRBJ1-5; clone size: NA; V gene: TRBV10-3; D gene: NA
CDR3 DNA: TGCGCCAGCAGGAAGGAGACAGGGGGCACTGAAGCTTTCTTT; CDR3 protein: CASRKETGGTEAFF; J gene: TRBJ1-1; clone size: NA; V gene: TRBV10-1; D gene: TRBD1
CDR3 DNA: TGTGCCTGGAAGGCTAGCGGGAGTCCAGATACGCAGTATTTT; CDR3 protein: CAWKASGSPDTQYF; J gene: TRBJ2-3; clone size: NA; V gene: TRBV30; D gene: TRBD2
CDR3 DNA: TGTGCCAGCAGTGAAAGGGGAGGCGAGCAGTACTTC; CDR3 protein: CASSERGGEQYF; J gene: TRBJ2-7; clone size: NA; V gene: TRBV6-1; D gene: NA
CDR3 DNA: TGCAGCGTTGAGGACAGGGGGCGAAGTGAAAAACTGTTTTTT; CDR3 protein: CSVEDRGRSEKLFF; J gene: TRBJ1-4; clone size: NA; V gene: TRBV29-1; D gene: TRBD1
CDR3 DNA: TGCGCCAGCCCGGATAATTCACCCCTCCACTTT; CDR3 protein: CASPDNSPLHF; J gene: TRBJ1-6; clone size: NA; V gene: TRBV10-1; D gene: NA
CDR3 DNA: TGTGCCAGCAGTTACAGGGATGGCTACAATGAGCAGTTCTTC; CDR3 protein: CASSYRDGYNEQFF; J gene: TRBJ2-1; clone size: NA; V gene: TRBV11-2; D gene: NA
CDR3 DNA: TGTGCCAGCAGCCCGCAGGCTAGCGGGAACTCCGGGGAGCTGTTTTTT; CDR3 protein: CASSPQASGNSGELFF; J gene: TRBJ2-2; clone size: NA; V gene: TRBV7-6; D gene: TRBD2
CDR3 DNA: TGTGCCAGCAGCTGGGGAGACTATGGCTACACCTTC; CDR3 protein: CASSWGDYGYTF; J gene: TRBJ1-2; clone size: NA; V gene: TRBV5-8; D gene: NA
CDR3 DNA: TGTGCCACCGGGCGGGAGGGAAATGAGCAGTTCTTC; CDR3 protein: CATGREGNEQFF; J gene: TRBJ2-1; clone size: NA; V gene: TRBV15; D gene: TRBD2
CDR3 DNA: TGCAGCGTTGTAGGGGAGGGCAATCAGCCCCAGCATTTT; CDR3 protein: CSVVGEGNQPQHF; J gene: TRBJ1-5; clone size: NA; V gene: TRBV29-1; D gene: NA
CDR3 DNA: TGTGCCAGCAGCTCCCTAGCGGGAGAAGAGACCCAGTACTTC; CDR3 protein: CASSSLAGEETQYF; J gene: TRBJ2-5; clone size: NA; V gene: TRBV5-5; D gene: TRBD2
CDR3 DNA: TGTGCCAGTAGTATTTGGGGGGGGCGGCCCCGCGGTAGTTCAGAGGGCACTGAAGCTTTCTTT; CDR3 protein: CASSIWGGRPRGSSEGTEAFF; J gene: TRBJ1-1; clone size: NA; V gene: TRBV19; D gene: NA
CDR3 DNA: TGCGCCAGCAGCCCCGCGGGGTCTGGAAACACCATATATTTT; CDR3 protein: CASSPAGSGNTIYF; J gene: TRBJ1-3; clone size: NA; V gene: TRBV10-1; D gene: NA
CDR3 DNA: TGTGCCAGTAGTCCGACAGGGGGGTCTGGGGCCAACGTCCTGACTTTC; CDR3 protein: CASSPTGGSGANVLTF; J gene: TRBJ2-6; clone size: NA; V gene: TRBV19; D gene: TRBD1
CDR3 DNA: TGTGCCAGCAGCCCCGACATGAATTCACCCCTCCACTTT; CDR3 protein: CASSPDMNSPLHF; J gene: TRBJ1-6; clone size: few; V gene: TRBV9; D gene: NA
CDR3 DNA: TGTGCCAGCAGCCAAGACGATGGACTAGCGGGAGGCCCCTACAATGAGCAGTTCTTC; CDR3 protein: CASSQDDGLAGGPYNEQFF; J gene: TRBJ2-1; clone size: NA; V gene: TRBV3-1/TRBV3-2; D gene: TRBD2
CDR3 DNA: TGCGCCAGCAGCTTAGGGACTAGCGGGAGCGTAGATACGCAGTATTTT; CDR3 protein: CASSLGTSGSVDTQYF; J gene: TRBJ2-3; clone size: NA; V gene: TRBV5-1; D gene: TRBD2
CDR3 DNA: TGTGCCAGCAGTGGGGACAGGGGTTGGCTGCGCAATCAGCCCCAGCATTTT; CDR3 protein: CASSGDRGWLRNQPQHF; J gene: TRBJ1-5; clone size: NA; V gene: TRBV2; D gene: TRBD1
CDR3 DNA: TGTGCCAGCAGCCAAGATCACAGTGACTATGGCTACACCTTC; CDR3 protein: CASSQDHSDYGYTF; J gene: TRBJ1-2; clone size: NA; V gene: TRBV4-2; D gene: NA
CDR3 DNA: TGTGCCACCCGGTCCTGGTTAGCGGGAGTAAACGAGCAGTACTTC; CDR3 protein: CATRSWLAGVNEQYF; J gene: TRBJ2-7; clone size: once; V gene: TRBV11-2; D gene: TRBD2
CDR3 DNA: TGTGCCAGCAGTTACCCCCCAGGGGAGCAGTTCTTC; CDR3 protein: CASSYPPGEQFF; J gene: TRBJ2-1; clone size: NA; V gene: TRBV6-2/TRBV6-3; D gene: NA
CDR3 DNA: TGTGCCAGCAGCTTAGCAGCTAATCAGCCCCAGCATTTT; CDR3 protein: CASSLAANQPQHF; J gene: TRBJ1-5; clone size: NA; V gene: TRBV7-9; D gene: NA
CDR3 DNA: TGTGCCAGCAGTTTCTCCCCAGACAGGGGTCGTGGCTACACCTTC; CDR3 protein: CASSFSPDRGRGYTF; J gene: TRBJ1-2; clone size: NA; V gene: TRBV28; D gene: TRBD1
CDR3 DNA: TGCGCCAGCAGCCAAGATTGGCGGGAACGGGAGCAGTTCTTC; CDR3 protein: CASSQDWREREQFF; J gene: TRBJ2-1; clone size: once; V gene: TRBV4-3; D gene: NA
CDR3 DNA: TGTGCCAGCAGCCCCACCAGCGGGGGCCGGGGAGAGACCCAGTACTTC; CDR3 protein: CASSPTSGGRGETQYF; J gene: TRBJ2-5; clone size: NA; V gene: TRBV11-2; D gene: TRBD2
CDR3 DNA: TGTGCCAGCAGCAAAGCGGGAGAAGCCAAAAACATTCAGTACTTC; CDR3 protein: CASSKAGEAKNIQYF; J gene: TRBJ2-4; clone size: NA; V gene: TRBV21-1; D gene: NA
CDR3 DNA: TGTGCCAGCAGCTTGACGGGATACTCGAACACCGGGGAGCTGTTTTTT; CDR3 protein: CASSLTGYSNTGELFF; J gene: TRBJ2-2; clone size: NA; V gene: TRBV7-9; D gene: NA
CDR3 DNA: TGTGCCAGCAGCCTGACTAGCGACACCCACTACGAGCAGTACTTC; CDR3 protein: CASSLTSDTHYEQYF; J gene: TRBJ2-7; clone size: NA; V gene: TRBV3-1/TRBV3-2; D gene: TRBD2
CDR3 DNA: TGTGCCAGCAGCCCAGACTTCAGGGGTGAGCAGTTCTTC; CDR3 protein: CASSPDFRGEQFF; J gene: TRBJ2-1; clone size: NA; V gene: TRBV6-6; D gene: NA
CDR3 DNA: TGTGCCAGCAGCTCCACTGACAGCGAGTACACTGAAGCTTTCTTT; CDR3 protein: CASSSTDSEYTEAFF; J gene: TRBJ1-1; clone size: NA; V gene: TRBV7-9; D gene: NA
CDR3 DNA: TGTGCCAGCAGCTTAGGGTTTATAAACATGAACACTGAAGCTTTCTTT; CDR3 protein: CASSLGFINMNTEAFF; J gene: TRBJ1-1; clone size: NA; V gene: TRBV11-3; D gene: NA
CDR3 DNA: TGTGCCAGCAGTTTTCTGGGGAGGCAGCCCCAGCATTTT; CDR3 protein: CASSFLGRQPQHF; J gene: TRBJ1-5; clone size: once; V gene: TRBV6-2/TRBV6-3; D gene: NA
CDR3 DNA: TGTGCCAGCCTACGGGGGGCTAGCAGAAGCACAGATACGCAGTATTTT; CDR3 protein: CASLRGASRSTDTQYF; J gene: TRBJ2-3; clone size: NA; V gene: TRBV7-8; D gene: NA
CDR3 DNA: TGTGCCAGCACGACTAGCTACAATGAGCAGTTCTTC; CDR3 protein: CASTTSYNEQFF; J gene: TRBJ2-1; clone size: few; V gene: TRBV11-2; D gene: NA
CDR3 DNA: TGTGCCAGCAGTGAAAACGGTATCGGGGAGCTGTTTTTT; CDR3 protein: CASSENGIGELFF; J gene: TRBJ2-2; clone size: NA; V gene: TRBV2; D gene: NA
CDR3 DNA: TGTGCCAGCAGTCGAGGGAACGAGCAGTACTTC; CDR3 protein: CASSRGNEQYF; J gene: TRBJ2-7; clone size: NA; V gene: TRBV25-1; D gene: NA
CDR3 DNA: TGTGCCAGCAGCCAGGCCGGGACAGGGAACACCGGGGAGCTGTTTTTT; CDR3 protein: CASSQAGTGNTGELFF; J gene: TRBJ2-2; clone size: NA; V gene: TRBV3-1/TRBV3-2; D gene: TRBD1
CDR3 DNA: TGTGCCAGCAGCTTAATTGCGGGTACAGATACGCAGTATTTT; CDR3 protein: CASSLIAGTDTQYF; J gene: TRBJ2-3; clone size: NA; V gene: TRBV7-3; D gene: NA
CDR3 DNA: TGTGCCAGCAGTGAGTCGGGATACGAGCAGTTCTTC; CDR3 protein: CASSESGYEQFF; J gene: TRBJ2-1; clone size: NA; V gene: TRBV2; D gene: NA
CDR3 DNA: TGTGCCAGCAGCTTAGCGGGGGGACAGGCTAACTATGGCTACACCTTC; CDR3 protein: CASSLAGGQANYGYTF; J gene: TRBJ1-2; clone size: few; V gene: TRBV7-8; D gene: TRBD1